This T cell receptor (beta chain) was identified in a study of T-cell reconstitution after alpha-beta-depleted transplantation in children. Findings of the study overall: About two months after transplant, alpha-beta T cells reportedly came from several hundred expanded graft clones. One year after transplant, T-cell counts and diversity came mostly from newly produced T cells. The origin of high day-60 TCRbeta diversity in some patients lay in surviving recipient T cells and thymic progenitors.

The V gene's germline CDR1 is LGHDT and CDR2 YNNKEL (reference sequence). V lost 1 base and J 2 bases, leaving 9 bases between the germline ends. The CDR3 runs to 14 residues. Unique molecular identifiers were used in preparing the TCRbeta library. TCRdb re-called the PCR reads with MiXCR, one entry per CDR3 protein. Of 440,000 or so distinct CDR3 sequences listed, roughly 43% are singletons. To note about this clonotype: Its cognate antigen is unknown.

Sample: PBMCs, taken before TCRalphabeta/CD19-depleted stem cell transplant. The TCR sequence derives from a girl aged 2 to 10 with aplastic anemia, due to receive a stem cell transplant. The chain carries TRBV3-1 and TRBJ2-7; D remains ambiguous. This chain's CDR3 is CASSQGSGTYEQYF. The CDR3, as DNA: TGTGCCAGCAGCCAAGGGTCCGGTACCTACGAGCAGTACTTC.